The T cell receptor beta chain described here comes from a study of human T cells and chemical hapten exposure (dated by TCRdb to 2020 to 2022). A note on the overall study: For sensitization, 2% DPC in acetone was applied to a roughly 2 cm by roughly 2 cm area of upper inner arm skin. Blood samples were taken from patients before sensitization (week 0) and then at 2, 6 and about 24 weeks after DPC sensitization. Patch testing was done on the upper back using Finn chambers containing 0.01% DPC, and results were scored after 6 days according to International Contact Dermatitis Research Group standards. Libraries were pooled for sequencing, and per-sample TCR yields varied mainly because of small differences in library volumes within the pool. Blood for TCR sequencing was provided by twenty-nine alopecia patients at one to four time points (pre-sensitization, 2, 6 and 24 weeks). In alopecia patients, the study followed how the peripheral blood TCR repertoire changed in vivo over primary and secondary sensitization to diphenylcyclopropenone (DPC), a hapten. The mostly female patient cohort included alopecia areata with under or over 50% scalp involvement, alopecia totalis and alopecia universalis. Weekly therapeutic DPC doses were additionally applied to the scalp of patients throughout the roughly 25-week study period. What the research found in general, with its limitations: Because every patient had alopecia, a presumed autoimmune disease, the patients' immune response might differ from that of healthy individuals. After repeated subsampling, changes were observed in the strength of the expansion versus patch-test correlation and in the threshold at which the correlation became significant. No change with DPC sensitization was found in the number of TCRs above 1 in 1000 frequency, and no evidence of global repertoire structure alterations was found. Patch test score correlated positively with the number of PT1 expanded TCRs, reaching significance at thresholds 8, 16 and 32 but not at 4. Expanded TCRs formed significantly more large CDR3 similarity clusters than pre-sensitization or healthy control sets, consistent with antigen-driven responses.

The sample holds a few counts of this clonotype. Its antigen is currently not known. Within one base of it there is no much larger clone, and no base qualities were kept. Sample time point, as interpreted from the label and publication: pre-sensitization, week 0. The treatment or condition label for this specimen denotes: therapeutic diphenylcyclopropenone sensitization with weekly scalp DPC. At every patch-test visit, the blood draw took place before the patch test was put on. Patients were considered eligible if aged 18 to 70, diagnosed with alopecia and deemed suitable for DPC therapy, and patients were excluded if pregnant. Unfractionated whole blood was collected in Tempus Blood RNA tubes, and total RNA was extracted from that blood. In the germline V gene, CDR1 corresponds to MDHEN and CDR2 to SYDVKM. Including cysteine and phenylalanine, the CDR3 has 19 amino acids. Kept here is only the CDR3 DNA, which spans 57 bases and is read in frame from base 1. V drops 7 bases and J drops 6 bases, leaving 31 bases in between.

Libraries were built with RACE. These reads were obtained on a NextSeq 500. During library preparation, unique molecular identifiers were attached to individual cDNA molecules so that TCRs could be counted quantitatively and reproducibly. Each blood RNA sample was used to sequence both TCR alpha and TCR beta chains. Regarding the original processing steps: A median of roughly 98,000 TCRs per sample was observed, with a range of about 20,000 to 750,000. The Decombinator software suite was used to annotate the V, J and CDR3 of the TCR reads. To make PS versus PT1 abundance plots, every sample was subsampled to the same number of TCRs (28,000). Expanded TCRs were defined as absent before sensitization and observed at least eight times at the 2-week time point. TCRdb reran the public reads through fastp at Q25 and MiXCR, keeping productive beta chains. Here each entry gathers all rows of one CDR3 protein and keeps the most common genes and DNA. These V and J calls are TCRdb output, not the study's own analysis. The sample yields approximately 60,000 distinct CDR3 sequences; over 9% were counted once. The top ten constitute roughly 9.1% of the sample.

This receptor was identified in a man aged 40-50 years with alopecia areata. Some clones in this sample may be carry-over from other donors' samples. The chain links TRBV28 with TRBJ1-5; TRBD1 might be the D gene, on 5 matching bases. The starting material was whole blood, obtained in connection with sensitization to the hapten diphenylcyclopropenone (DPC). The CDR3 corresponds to CASTPFGQGISEVGQPQHF. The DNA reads TGTGCCAGCACTCCCTTCGGGCAGGGTATATCAGAAGTGGGTCAGCCCCAGCATTTT.